This TCR beta chain was captured by sequencing in a study of T cell responses to AZD1222 COVID-19 vaccine. The table came from immunoSEQ multiplex PCR; TCRdb's copy has only in-frame clones and leaves some out. In the table there are about 140,000 clones, roughly 90% of which are singletons. Study-wide results and caveats: Only 6 or 7 people who got AZD1222 tested seropositive at baseline. Vaccine-related CD4 TCRs covered spike, predominating at 160-218 and 743-854.

In germline, CDR1 is LNHDA, CDR2 SQIVND (reference sequence). The J segment lost 0 bases and the V segment lost 1 base, leaving 3 bases of the junction unmatched. The CDR3 spans 16 residues. About this clone: Its target is unknown.

This sample comprised peripheral blood, obtained on day 0 of AZD1222 vaccination. This sequence joins TRBV19 and TRBJ2-1; 7 nucleotides match TRBD2. The clonotype was recovered from an adult in good health. CDR3 in amino acids: CASSIVGGSSYNEQFF. The CDR3 DNA reads TGTGCCAGTAGTATAGTCGGGGGGAGCTCCTACAATGAGCAGTTCTTC.